The sequence of this TCR beta chain was determined in a study of Ad26.COV2.S vaccination and SARS-CoV-2 variants. Treatment described: around 19 received Ad26.COV2.S at low or high dose, single or two shots; 5 received placebo; per-sample allocation not given. After the first vaccine or placebo injection, samples were drawn on day 63. Sequencing used immunoSEQ multiplex PCR; TCRdb keeps in-frame clones, though not all of them. The sample lists a few hundred thousand clones; roughly 85% were seen once. The receptor was derived from a person between 18 and 60 years old who received the Ad26.COV2.S COVID-19 vaccine or a placebo. This specimen consisted of peripheral blood, obtained in a trial of Ad26.COV2.S vaccine versus placebo.

The CDR3 region is CASSAKGLNYGYTF. In DNA, the CDR3 is TGTGCCAGCAGCGCCAAAGGGCTGAACTATGGCTACACCTTC. The J gene is TRBJ1-2, the V gene TRBV5-6; D is undetermined. The V gene's germline CDR1 is SGHDT and CDR2 YYEEEE. V shed 4 bases and J shed 2 bases, with 12 bases lying between them. The CDR3 totals 14 residues.